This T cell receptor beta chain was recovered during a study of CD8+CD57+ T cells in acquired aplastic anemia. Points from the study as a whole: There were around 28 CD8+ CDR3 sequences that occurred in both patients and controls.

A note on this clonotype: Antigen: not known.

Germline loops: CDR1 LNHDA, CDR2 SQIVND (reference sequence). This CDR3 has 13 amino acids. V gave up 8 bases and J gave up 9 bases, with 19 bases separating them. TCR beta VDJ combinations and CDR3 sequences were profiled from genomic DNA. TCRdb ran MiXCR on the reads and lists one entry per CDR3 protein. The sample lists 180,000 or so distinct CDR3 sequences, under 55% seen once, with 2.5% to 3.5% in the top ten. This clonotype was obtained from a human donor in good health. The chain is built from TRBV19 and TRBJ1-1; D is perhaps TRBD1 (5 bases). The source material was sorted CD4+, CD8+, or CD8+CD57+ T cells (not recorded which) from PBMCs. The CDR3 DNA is TGTGCCAGTGCGTACGAAACGGGACGTCAAGCTTTCTTT. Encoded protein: CASAYETGRQAFF.